A selection of T cell receptor beta chains follows, all from one sample in a study of OX40 agonist ivuxolimab in advanced cancers. TCRdb's copy holds only in-frame clones and misses some; the assay was immunoSEQ multiplex PCR. Of over 85,000 clones in the sample, about 90% were seen once. Sequencing used CD4+ or CD8+ T cells sorted from blood, obtained in a trial of the OX40 agonist ivuxolimab. The receptors shown here come from an adult with an advanced solid tumor such as melanoma, head and neck, liver or kidney cancer. CDR3s include the opening cysteine and the closing phenylalanine or tryptophan. Fields, in order: J gene, D gene, clone size, V gene, CDR3 protein, CDR3 DNA. The D gene is left open where the match is weak. A clone size is listed for some rows: how often the clone was seen (once, few, many), or a class if it is expanded.

TRBJ2-4,TRBD2,few,TRBV9,CASSPRGDIQYF,TGTGCCAGCAGCCCTCGGGGGGACATTCAGTACTTC
TRBJ1-2,.,few,TRBV6-5,CASSQDGYYGYTF,TGTGCCAGCAGTCAGGACGGATACTATGGCTACACCTTC
TRBJ2-7,TRBD1,.,TRBV4-3,CASSQAGQGSYEQYF,TGCGCCAGCAGCCAAGCGGGACAGGGAAGCTACGAGCAGTACTTC
TRBJ2-7,TRBD1,.,TRBV6-5,CASSDRGVILVQYF,TGTGCCAGCAGTGACAGGGGGGTAATTTTGGTGCAGTACTTC
TRBJ2-2,.,.,TRBV4-1,CASSHSVSGNGELFF,TGCGCCAGCAGCCACTCCGTTAGCGGAAACGGGGAGCTGTTTTTT
TRBJ2-7,.,once,TRBV6-5,CASSYATGPIYEQYF,TGTGCCAGCAGTTACGCGACAGGTCCGATCTACGAGCAGTACTTC
TRBJ1-4,.,.,TRBV7-2,CASSSLERVDEKLFF,TGTGCCAGCAGTTCCCTCGAGAGGGTAGATGAAAAACTGTTTTTT
TRBJ2-6,.,.,TRBV11-3,CASSSSSNVLTF,TGTGCCAGCAGCTCCTCTAGCAACGTCCTGACTTTC
TRBJ2-3,TRBD2,.,TRBV5-1,CASSLTSGRALGDTQYF,TGCGCCAGCAGCTTGACTAGCGGGAGGGCCTTGGGAGATACGCAGTATTTT
TRBJ2-5,.,.,TRBV10-3,CAISESIGVWAQYF,TGTGCCATCAGTGAGTCTATCGGGGTCTGGGCCCAGTACTTC
TRBJ1-5,.,few,TRBV7-6,CASSLVSGPGNQPQHF,TGTGCCAGCAGCTTAGTATCGGGGCCTGGGAATCAGCCCCAGCATTTT
TRBJ2-1,TRBD2,.,TRBV2,CASSRLAVMNNEQFF,TGTGCCAGCAGTCGGCTAGCGGTCATGAACAATGAGCAGTTCTTC
TRBJ2-1,.,.,TRBV2,CASHRASSYNEQFF,TGTGCCAGCCATCGTGCTAGCTCCTACAATGAGCAGTTCTTC
TRBJ1-4,.,.,TRBV20-1,CSAPRAEKLFF,TGCAGTGCTCCAAGAGCTGAAAAACTGTTTTTT
TRBJ2-1,TRBD2,.,TRBV9,CASSVTAGGNNEQFF,TGTGCCAGCAGCGTAACAGCGGGAGGTAACAATGAGCAGTTCTTC
TRBJ1-2,.,.,TRBV20-1,CSASKDGYTF,TGCAGTGCTAGCAAGGATGGCTACACCTTC
TRBJ1-5,TRBD1,.,TRBV30,CAWGNRDRRYQPQHF,TGTGCCTGGGGGAACCGGGACAGGAGGTATCAGCCCCAGCATTTT
TRBJ2-3,TRBD1,few,TRBV5-4,CASSFDRGRTDTQYF,TGTGCCAGCAGCTTCGACAGGGGTCGCACAGATACGCAGTATTTT
TRBJ1-5,.,.,TRBV6-4,CASSDSEGLPQHF,TGTGCCAGCAGTGACTCGGAAGGGTTGCCCCAGCATTTT
TRBJ2-5,TRBD1,.,TRBV4-2,CASSQGDRVQETQYF,TGTGCCAGCAGCCAAGGAGACAGGGTTCAAGAGACCCAGTACTTC
TRBJ1-5,TRBD1,.,TRBV9,CASSAGQGAGQPQHF,TGTGCCAGCAGCGCGGGACAGGGGGCCGGTCAGCCCCAGCATTTT
TRBJ1-4,.,.,TRBV6-6,CASSQTRTNEKLFF,TGTGCCAGCAGCCAGACTCGGACTAATGAAAAACTGTTTTTT
TRBJ1-5,.,.,TRBV19,CATQKSDGNQPQHF,TGTGCCACGCAAAAGAGTGACGGCAATCAGCCCCAGCATTTT
TRBJ2-7,TRBD2,.,TRBV25-1,CASSDDGRASYEQYF,TGTGCCAGCAGTGATGACGGGAGGGCCTCCTACGAGCAGTACTTC
TRBJ2-6,TRBD1,.,TRBV7-9,CASSLVTGGKPGANVLTF,TGTGCCAGCAGCTTAGTTACAGGGGGTAAGCCTGGGGCCAACGTCCTGACTTTC
TRBJ1-1,.,few,TRBV30,CAWSRGTEAFF,TGTGCCTGGAGTCGAGGGACTGAAGCTTTCTTT
TRBJ2-1,.,once,TRBV9,CASSVLSAQGGEQFF,TGTGCCAGCAGCGTCCTTAGCGCCCAGGGAGGTGAGCAGTTCTTC
TRBJ1-2,.,.,TRBV11-3,CASSLRGASGYTF,TGTGCCAGCAGCTTAAGGGGCGCGTCCGGCTACACCTTC
TRBJ2-3,TRBD2,.,TRBV5-1,CASSLRGGGDTQYF,TGCGCCAGCAGCTTGCGCGGGGGTGGAGATACGCAGTATTTT
TRBJ1-4,.,few,TRBV30,CAWSVGQLLFF,TGTGCCTGGAGTGTCGGACAGCTACTGTTTTTT
TRBJ2-1,.,.,TRBV5-1,CASVPGGREYNEQFF,TGCGCCAGCGTTCCCGGGGGGCGGGAGTACAATGAGCAGTTCTTC
TRBJ1-4,.,.,TRBV27,CASSLLTAGNEKLFF,TGTGCCAGCAGTTTACTTACCGCCGGGAATGAAAAACTGTTTTTT
TRBJ2-3,.,.,TRBV2,CASTFSGSTDTQYF,TGTGCCAGCACCTTTAGCGGTAGCACAGATACGCAGTATTTT
TRBJ1-1,.,.,TRBV29-1,CSVEEVLYTEAFF,TGCAGCGTTGAAGAGGTCTTGTACACTGAAGCTTTCTTT
TRBJ2-5,TRBD1,.,TRBV18,CASSLGQAGETQYF,TGTGCCAGCTCACTGGGACAGGCGGGGGAGACCCAGTACTTC
TRBJ1-5,TRBD1,.,TRBV6-5,CASSPDRGPNQPQHF,TGTGCCAGCAGCCCGGACAGGGGACCTAATCAGCCCCAGCATTTT
TRBJ1-1,.,once,TRBV11-2,CASSQRQVVNTEAFF,TGTGCCAGCAGCCAGCGACAGGTTGTGAACACTGAAGCTTTCTTT
TRBJ2-3,.,.,TRBV19,CASSRTKPADTQYF,TGTGCCAGTAGTCGGACCAAGCCGGCAGATACGCAGTATTTT
TRBJ2-7,TRBD2,.,TRBV10-3,CATTGLAGWGEQYF,TGTGCCACCACGGGACTAGCGGGATGGGGCGAGCAGTACTTC
TRBJ1-1,TRBD1,.,TRBV4-3,CASRHPGQGRAFF,TGCGCCAGCAGGCATCCGGGACAGGGAAGAGCTTTCTTT
TRBJ1-1,.,.,TRBV9,CASSVDWNTEAFF,TGTGCCAGCAGCGTAGATTGGAACACTGAAGCTTTCTTT
TRBJ1-5,.,.,TRBV7-9,CASSLAVGNQPQHF,TGTGCCAGCAGCTTAGCGGTTGGCAATCAGCCCCAGCATTTT
TRBJ2-1,.,.,TRBV4-1,CASSQAFLVGEQFF,TGCGCCAGCAGCCAAGCTTTCCTAGTCGGTGAGCAGTTCTTC